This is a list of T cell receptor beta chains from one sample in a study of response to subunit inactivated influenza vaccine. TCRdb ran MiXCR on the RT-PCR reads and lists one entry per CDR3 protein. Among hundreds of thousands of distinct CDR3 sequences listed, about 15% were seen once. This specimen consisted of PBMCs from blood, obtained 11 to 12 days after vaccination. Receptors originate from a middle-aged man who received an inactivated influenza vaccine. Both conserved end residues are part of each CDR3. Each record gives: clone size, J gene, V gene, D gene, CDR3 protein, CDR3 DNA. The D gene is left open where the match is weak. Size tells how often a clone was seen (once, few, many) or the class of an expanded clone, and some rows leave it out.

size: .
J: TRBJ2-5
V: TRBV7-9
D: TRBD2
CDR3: CASSSIKRTSQETQYF
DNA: TGTGCCAGCAGTTCAATTAAAAGGACTAGCCAAGAGACCCAGTACTTC

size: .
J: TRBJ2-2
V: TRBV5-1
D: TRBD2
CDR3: CASSLGPSGTSTGELFF
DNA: TGCGCCAGCAGCTTGGGGCCTAGCGGGACGAGCACCGGGGAGCTGTTTTTT

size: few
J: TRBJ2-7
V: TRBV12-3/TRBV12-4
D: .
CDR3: CASSFQAAIYEQYF
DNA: TGTGCCAGCAGTTTTCAGGCGGCGATCTACGAGCAGTACTTC

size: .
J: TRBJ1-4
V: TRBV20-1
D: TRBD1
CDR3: CSARGQGAREKLFF
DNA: TGCAGTGCTAGGGGACAGGGGGCGCGAGAAAAACTGTTTTTT

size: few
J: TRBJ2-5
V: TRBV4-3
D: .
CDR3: CASSQDASPRGETQYF
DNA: TGCGCCAGCAGCCAAGACGCCAGCCCCAGGGGAGAGACCCAGTACTTC

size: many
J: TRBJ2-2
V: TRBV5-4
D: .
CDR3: CASQLGGMNTGELFF
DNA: TGTGCCAGCCAACTAGGCGGGATGAACACCGGGGAGCTGTTTTTT

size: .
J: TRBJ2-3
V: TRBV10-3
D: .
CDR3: CAISESPESTDTQYF
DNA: TGTGCCATCAGTGAGTCCCCAGAGAGCACAGATACGCAGTATTTT

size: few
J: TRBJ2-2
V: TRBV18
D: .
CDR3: CASSPRRGPNTGELFF
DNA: TGTGCCAGCTCACCACGGCGGGGCCCGAACACCGGGGAGCTGTTTTTT

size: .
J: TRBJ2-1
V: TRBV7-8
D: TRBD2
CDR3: CASSLVSAGGTYNEQFF
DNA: TGTGCCAGCAGCTTAGTGTCTGCGGGAGGGACCTACAATGAGCAGTTCTTC

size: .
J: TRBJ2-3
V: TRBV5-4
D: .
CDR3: CASSLYTEKLDTQYF
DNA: TGTGCCAGCAGCTTGTATACAGAGAAACTAGATACGCAGTATTTT

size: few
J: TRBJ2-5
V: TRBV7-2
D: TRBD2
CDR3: CASSRRETSSETQYF
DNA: TGTGCCAGCAGCCGGCGGGAGACTAGCTCGGAGACCCAGTACTTC

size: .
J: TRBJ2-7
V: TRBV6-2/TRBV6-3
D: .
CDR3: CASSYSFTGYSYEQYF
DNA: TGTGCCAGCAGTTACTCTTTCACGGGATATAGCTACGAGCAGTACTTC

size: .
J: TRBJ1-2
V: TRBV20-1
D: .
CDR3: CSAFEGSYGYTF
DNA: TGCAGTGCGTTCGAAGGGAGCTATGGCTACACCTTC

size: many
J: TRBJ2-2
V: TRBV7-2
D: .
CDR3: CASSPTRGNTGELFF
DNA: TGTGCCAGCAGCCCGACTAGGGGAAACACCGGGGAGCTGTTTTTT

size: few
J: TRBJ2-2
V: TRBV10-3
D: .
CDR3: CAGAGQGNSGELFF
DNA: TGTGCCGGTGCGGGTCAAGGGAATTCCGGGGAGCTGTTTTTT

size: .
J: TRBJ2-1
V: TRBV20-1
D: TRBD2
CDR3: CSAQTGLAGSNEQFF
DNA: TGCAGTGCCCAGACGGGACTAGCGGGTTCCAATGAGCAGTTCTTC

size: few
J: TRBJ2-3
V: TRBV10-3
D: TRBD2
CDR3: CAISDPSGRATDTQYF
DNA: TGTGCCATCAGTGACCCTAGCGGGAGGGCCACAGATACGCAGTATTTT

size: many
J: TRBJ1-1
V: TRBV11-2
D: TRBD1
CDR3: CASSPLTLGQGSRYTEAFF
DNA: TGTGCCAGCAGCCCCCTTACTCTGGGACAGGGGTCCCGTTACACTGAAGCTTTCTTT

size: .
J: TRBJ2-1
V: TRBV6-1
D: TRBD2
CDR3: CASLPSGSPVGSYNEQFF
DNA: TGTGCCAGCCTCCCTAGCGGGAGTCCGGTTGGTTCCTACAATGAGCAGTTCTTC

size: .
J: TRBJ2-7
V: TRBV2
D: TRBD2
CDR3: CASSRWASGEGYEQYF
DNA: TGTGCCAGCAGCCGCTGGGCTAGCGGGGAGGGCTACGAGCAGTACTTC

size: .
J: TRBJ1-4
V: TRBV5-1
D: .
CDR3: CASSLGGAGANEKLFF
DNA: TGCGCCAGCAGCTTGGGAGGGGCCGGAGCTAATGAAAAACTGTTTTTT

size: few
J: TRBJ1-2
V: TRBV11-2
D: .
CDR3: CASSLHQTYGYTF
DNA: TGTGCCAGCAGCTTACACCAGACCTATGGCTACACCTTC

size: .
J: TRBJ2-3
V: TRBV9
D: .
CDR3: CASSGGTATDTQYF
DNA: TGTGCCAGCAGCGGCGGGACAGCCACAGATACGCAGTATTTT

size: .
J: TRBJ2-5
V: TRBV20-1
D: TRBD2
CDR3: CSASSAGLFVTQYF
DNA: TGCAGTGCTAGCTCAGCGGGACTTTTTGTGACCCAGTACTTC

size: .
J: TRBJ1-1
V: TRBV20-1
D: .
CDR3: CTLRANTEAFF
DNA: TGCACCCTGAGGGCAAACACTGAAGCTTTCTTT

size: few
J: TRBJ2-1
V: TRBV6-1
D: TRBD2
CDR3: CASRALAGRGNEQFF
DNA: TGTGCCAGCAGGGCCTTAGCGGGACGCGGCAATGAGCAGTTCTTC

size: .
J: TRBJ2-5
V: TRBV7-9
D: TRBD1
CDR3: CASSTRDRGEGTQYF
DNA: TGTGCCAGCAGCACCCGGGACAGGGGTGAAGGGACCCAGTACTTC

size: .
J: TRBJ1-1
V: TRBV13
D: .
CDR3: CASSTPRENTEAFF
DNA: TGTGCCAGCAGCACGCCCAGGGAGAACACTGAAGCTTTCTTT